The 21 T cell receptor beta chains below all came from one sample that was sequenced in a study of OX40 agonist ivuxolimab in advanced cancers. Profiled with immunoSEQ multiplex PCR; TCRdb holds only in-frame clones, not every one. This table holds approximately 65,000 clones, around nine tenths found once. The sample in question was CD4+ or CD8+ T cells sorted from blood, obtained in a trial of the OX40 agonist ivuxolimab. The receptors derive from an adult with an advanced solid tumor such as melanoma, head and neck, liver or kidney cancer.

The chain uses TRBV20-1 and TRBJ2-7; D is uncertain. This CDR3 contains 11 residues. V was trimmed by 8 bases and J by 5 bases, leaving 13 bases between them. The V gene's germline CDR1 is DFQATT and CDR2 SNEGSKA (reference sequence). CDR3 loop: CSTHWADEQYF. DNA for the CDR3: TGCAGTACACACTGGGCGGACGAGCAGTACTTC.

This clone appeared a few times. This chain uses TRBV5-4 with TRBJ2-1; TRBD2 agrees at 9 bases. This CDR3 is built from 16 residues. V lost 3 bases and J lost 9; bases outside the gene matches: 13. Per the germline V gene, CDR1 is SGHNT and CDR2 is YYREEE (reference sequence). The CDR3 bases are TGTGCCAGCAGCTCGGGGGGCGGGAGGGCCCTCGGTGAGCAGTTCTTC. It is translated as CASSSGGGRALGEQFF.

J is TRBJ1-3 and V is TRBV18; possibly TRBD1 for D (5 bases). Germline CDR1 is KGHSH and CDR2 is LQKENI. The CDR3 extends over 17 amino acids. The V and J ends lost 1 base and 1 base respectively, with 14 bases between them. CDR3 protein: CASSPLGDLESGNTIYF. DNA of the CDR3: TGTGCCAGCTCACCACTGGGGGACCTCGAATCTGGAAACACCATATATTTT.

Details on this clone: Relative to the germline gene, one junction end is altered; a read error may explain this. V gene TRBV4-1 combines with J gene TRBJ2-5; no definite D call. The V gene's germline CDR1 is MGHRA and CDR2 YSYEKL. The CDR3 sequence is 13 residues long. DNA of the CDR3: TGCGCCAGCAGCCCAAACAACGTTAGGGATCGGGACTTC. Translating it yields CASSPNNVRDRDF.

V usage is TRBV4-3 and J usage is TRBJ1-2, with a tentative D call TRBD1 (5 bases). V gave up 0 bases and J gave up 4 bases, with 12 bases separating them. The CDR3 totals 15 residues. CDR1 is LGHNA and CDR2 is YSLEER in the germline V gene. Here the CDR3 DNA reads TGCGCCAGCAGCCAAGACGCGGGGCGATCCTATGGCTACACCTTC. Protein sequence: CASSQDAGRSYGYTF.

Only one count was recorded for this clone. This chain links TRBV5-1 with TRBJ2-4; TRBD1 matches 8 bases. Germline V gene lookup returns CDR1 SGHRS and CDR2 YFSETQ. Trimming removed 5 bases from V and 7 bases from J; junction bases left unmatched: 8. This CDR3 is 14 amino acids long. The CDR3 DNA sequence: TGCGCCAGCAGTTCTGACAGGGGTGGGAACATTCAGTACTTC. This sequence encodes CASSSDRGGNIQYF.

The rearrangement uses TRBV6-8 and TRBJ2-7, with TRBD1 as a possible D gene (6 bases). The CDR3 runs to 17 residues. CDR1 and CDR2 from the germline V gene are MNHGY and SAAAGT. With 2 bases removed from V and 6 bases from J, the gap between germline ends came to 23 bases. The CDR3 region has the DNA TGTGCCAGCAGTTACACGCAGGGGCAGGGAACATTCTGCGAGCAGTACTTC. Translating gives CASSYTQGQGTFCEQYF.

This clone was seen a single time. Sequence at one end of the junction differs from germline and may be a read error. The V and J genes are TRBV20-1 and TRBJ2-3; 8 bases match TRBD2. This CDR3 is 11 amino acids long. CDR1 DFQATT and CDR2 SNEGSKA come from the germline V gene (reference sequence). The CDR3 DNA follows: TGCAGTGCCGAGGGGACTAGTCATCCGGATTTT. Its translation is CSAEGTSHPDF.

CDR3 sequence (DNA): TGCGCCAGCAGCCAAGTATTGGGGACTAACTATGGCTACACCTTC. It translates to CASSQVLGTNYGYTF. The chain is built from TRBV4-1 and TRBJ1-2; no clear D gene. CDR3 length: 15 amino acids. CDR1 MGHRA and CDR2 YSYEKL come from the germline V gene. Trimming pared 1 base from V and 0 bases from J, leaving 9 bases between.

As DNA, the CDR3 is TGCAGTGCTAGAGTGGCGGGTGGCTACACCTTC. Protein sequence: CSARVAGGYTF. The gene calls are TRBV20-1 and TRBJ1-2; no firm D call. CDR1 is DFQATT, CDR2 SNEGSKA, per germline (reference sequence). CDR3 size: 11 residues. V lost 1 base and J 7 bases, leaving 7 bases between the germline ends.

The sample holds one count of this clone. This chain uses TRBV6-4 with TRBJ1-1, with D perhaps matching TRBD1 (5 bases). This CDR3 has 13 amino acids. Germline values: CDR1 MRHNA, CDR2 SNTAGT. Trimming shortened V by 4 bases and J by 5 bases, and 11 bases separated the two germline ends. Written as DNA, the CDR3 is TGTGCCAGCAGTGCCGACAGTGAAACTGAAGCTTTCTTT. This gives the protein CASSADSETEAFF.

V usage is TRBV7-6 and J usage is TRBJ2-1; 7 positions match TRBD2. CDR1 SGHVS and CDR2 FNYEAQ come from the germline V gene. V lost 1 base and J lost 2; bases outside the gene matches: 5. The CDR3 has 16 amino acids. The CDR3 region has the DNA TGTGCCAGCAGCTTAGTCGAGGGAGGGCCCTACAATGAGCAGTTCTTC. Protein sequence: CASSLVEGGPYNEQFF. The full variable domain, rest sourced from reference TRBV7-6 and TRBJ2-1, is GAGVSQSPRYKVTKRGQDVALRCDPISGHVSLYWYRQALGQGPEFLTYFNYEAQQDKSGLPNDRFSAERPEGSISTLTIQRTEQRDSAMYRCASSLVEGGPYNEQFFGPGTRLTVL.

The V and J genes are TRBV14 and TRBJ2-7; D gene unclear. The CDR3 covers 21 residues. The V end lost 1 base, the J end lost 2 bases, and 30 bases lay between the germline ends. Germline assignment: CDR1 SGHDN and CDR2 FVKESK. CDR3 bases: TGTGCCAGCAGCCAAGGTTATAGGAAAGGGTCGGTAGAGTTGTTTGCCTACGAGCAGTACTTC. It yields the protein CASSQGYRKGSVELFAYEQYF. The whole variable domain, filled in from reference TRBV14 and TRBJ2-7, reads EAGVTQFPSHSVIEKGQTVTLRCDPISGHDNLYWYRRVMGKEIKFLLHFVKESKQDESGMPNNRFLAERTGGTYSTLKVQPAELEDSGVYFCASSQGYRKGSVELFAYEQYFGPGTRLTVT.

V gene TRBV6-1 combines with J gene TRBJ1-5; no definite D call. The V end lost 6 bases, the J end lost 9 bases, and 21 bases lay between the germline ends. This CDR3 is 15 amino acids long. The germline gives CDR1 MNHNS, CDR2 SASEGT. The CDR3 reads CASRPPLYLEAPQHF. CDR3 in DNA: TGTGCCAGCAGGCCCCCGCTTTATCTTGAGGCGCCCCAGCATTTT.

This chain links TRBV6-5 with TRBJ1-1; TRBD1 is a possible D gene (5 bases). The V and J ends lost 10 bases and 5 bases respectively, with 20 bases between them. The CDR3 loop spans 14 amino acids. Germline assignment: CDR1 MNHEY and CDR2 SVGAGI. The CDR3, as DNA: TGTGCCACCCTAGAACAGCCAGGGAGAACTGAAGCTTTCTTT. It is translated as CATLEQPGRTEAFF.

CDR3 coding DNA: TGTGCCAGCAGCAGAACTCAGAGGGAGCAGTACTTC. Amino acids: CASSRTQREQYF. This chain links TRBV2 with TRBJ2-7; D gene uncertain. Germline V lookup: CDR1 SNHLY, CDR2 FYNNEI. V gave up 6 bases and J gave up 7 bases, with 13 bases separating them. The CDR3 is 12 amino acids.

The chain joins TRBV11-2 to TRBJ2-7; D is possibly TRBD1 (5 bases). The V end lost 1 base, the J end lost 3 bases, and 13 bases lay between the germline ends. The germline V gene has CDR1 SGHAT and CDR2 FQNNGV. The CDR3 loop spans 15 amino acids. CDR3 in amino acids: CASSLALGRVYEQYF. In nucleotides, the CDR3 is TGTGCCAGCAGCTTAGCCTTGGGCAGGGTCTACGAGCAGTACTTC.

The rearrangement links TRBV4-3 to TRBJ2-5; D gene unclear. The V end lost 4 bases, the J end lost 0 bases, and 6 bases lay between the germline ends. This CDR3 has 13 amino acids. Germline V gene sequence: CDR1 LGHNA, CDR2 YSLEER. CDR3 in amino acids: CASSPSDQETQYF. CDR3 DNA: TGCGCCAGCAGCCCCTCGGACCAAGAGACCCAGTACTTC.

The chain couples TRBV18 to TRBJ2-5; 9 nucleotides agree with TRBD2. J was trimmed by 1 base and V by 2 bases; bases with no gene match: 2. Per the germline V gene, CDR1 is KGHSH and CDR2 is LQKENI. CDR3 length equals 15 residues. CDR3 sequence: CASSPGSGSQETQYF. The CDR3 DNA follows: TGTGCCAGCTCACCAGGTAGCGGGAGCCAAGAGACCCAGTACTTC.

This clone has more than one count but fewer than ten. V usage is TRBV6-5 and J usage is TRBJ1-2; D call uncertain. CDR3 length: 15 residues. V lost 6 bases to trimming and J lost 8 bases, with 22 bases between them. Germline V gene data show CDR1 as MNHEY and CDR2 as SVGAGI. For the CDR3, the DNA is TGTGCCAGCAGCCGCTTGCCAGACGCTCTGCGCGGCTACACCTTC. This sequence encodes CASSRLPDALRGYTF.

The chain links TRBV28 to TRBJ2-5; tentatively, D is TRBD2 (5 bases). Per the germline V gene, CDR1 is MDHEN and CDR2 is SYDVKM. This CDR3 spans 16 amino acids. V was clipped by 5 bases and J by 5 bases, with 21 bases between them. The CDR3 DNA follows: TGTGCCAGCAGTCCCAATAGTTGGTGGGGAGCCGAGACCCAGTACTTC. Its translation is CASSPNSWWGAETQYF.